This passage covers 14 T cell receptor beta chains from one sample sequenced in a study of T cell responses to AZD1222 COVID-19 vaccine. Assay used: immunoSEQ multiplex PCR; TCRdb lists only in-frame clones, some missing. The table records approximately 110,000 clones, more than 70% of them present only once. Material: peripheral blood, obtained 28 days after the second AZD1222 dose. These receptors originate from an adult who received the AZD1222 COVID-19 vaccine.

CDR3 in amino acids: CASTSSGQIYGYTF. DNA of the CDR3: TGTGCCAGCACCTCTTCGGGACAGATCTATGGCTACACCTTC. The chain couples TRBV28 to TRBJ1-2; 7 bases are shared with TRBD1. With 7 bases clipped from V and 4 bases from J, the junction kept 9 bases outside the gene matches. The CDR3 length is 14 residues. Germline V gene lookup returns CDR1 MDHEN and CDR2 SYDVKM.

This rearrangement joins TRBV19 to TRBJ1-1; D is unresolved. Germline CDR1 and CDR2: LNHDA and SQIVND (reference sequence). The CDR3 runs 15 residues. The ends were cut back, 2 bases at V and 0 bases at J, with 10 bases in the middle. CDR3 in amino acids: CASSILGSMNTEAFF. The CDR3 nucleotides are TGTGCCAGTAGTATACTGGGGAGTATGAACACTGAAGCTTTCTTT.

This chain links TRBV5-1 with TRBJ2-1; D uncertain. V was shortened by 0 bases and J by 9 bases, with 13 bases between the two germline ends. This CDR3 has 14 amino acids. Germline CDR1 reads SGHRS; CDR2 reads YFSETQ. The CDR3 sequence: CASSLGYVGGEQFF. In DNA, the CDR3 is TGCGCCAGCAGCTTGGGTTACGTGGGCGGTGAGCAGTTCTTC.

This clone appeared a few times. The chain has TRBV28 and TRBJ1-1; TRBD1 agrees at 8 bases. Germline values: CDR1 MDHEN, CDR2 SYDVKM. J was trimmed by 1 base and V by 5 bases; bases with no gene match: 12. The CDR3 runs 17 residues. The CDR3 spells CASSPRQGYGRNTEAFF. The CDR3 nucleotides read TGTGCCAGCAGTCCCAGACAGGGGTATGGGAGGAACACTGAAGCTTTCTTT.

The chain links TRBV7-3 to TRBJ1-1; no firm D call. This CDR3 is built from 15 residues. Trimming cost V 1 base and J 4 bases, with 13 bases left between them. Germline V gene sequence: CDR1 SGHTA, CDR2 FQGTGA. CDR3 loop: CASSLNRDRGTEAFF. The CDR3, as DNA: TGTGCCAGCAGCTTAAATAGGGATCGCGGCACTGAAGCTTTCTTT.

The V call is TRBV5-5, the J call TRBJ1-1, with D unresolved. V was clipped by 3 bases and J by 4 bases, with 16 bases between them. The CDR3 is 15 residues long. Per the germline V gene, CDR1 is SGHKS and CDR2 is YYEKEE (reference sequence). CDR3 nucleotide sequence: TGTGCCAGCAGCTCGAGGATAACCGGAGGCACTGAAGCTTTCTTT. Its translation: CASSSRITGGTEAFF. Together with reference TRBV5-5 and TRBJ1-1, the CDR3 gives the full variable domain: DAGVTQSPTHLIKTRGQQVTLRCSPISGHKSVSWYQQVLGQGPQFIFQYYEKEERGRGNFPDRFSARQFPNYSSELNVNALLLGDSALYLCASSSRITGGTEAFFGQGTRLTVV.

The V call is TRBV28, the J call TRBJ2-1; TRBD2 is a possible D gene (5 bases). This CDR3 has 15 amino acids. V was trimmed by 5 bases and J by 2 bases, leaving 13 bases between them. The germline gives CDR1 MDHEN, CDR2 SYDVKM. This CDR3 reads CASSPPPGAYNEQFF. Here the CDR3 DNA reads TGTGCCAGCAGTCCGCCCCCCGGGGCCTACAATGAGCAGTTCTTC.

There are a few counts of this clone. This chain links TRBV5-4 with TRBJ2-1, with 12 positions matching TRBD2. The length of the CDR3 is 17 residues. CDR1 and CDR2 (germline): SGHNT, YYREEE (reference sequence). V was clipped by 1 base and J by 5 bases; unmatched bases: 7. The CDR3: CASSLRSSGGANNEQFF. The CDR3 nucleotides are TGTGCCAGCAGCTTGAGGTCTAGCGGGGGGGCGAACAATGAGCAGTTCTTC.

This chain connects TRBV11-3 to TRBJ2-2; tentatively, D is TRBD2 (7 bases). The CDR3 contains 15 residues. The germline V and J ends were trimmed by 5 bases and 8 bases, with 18 bases remaining between them. Germline-derived CDR1 and CDR2 are SGHNT and YENEEA. The CDR3 loop is CASSSGTRMSGELFF. The DNA for the CDR3 is TGTGCCAGCAGCAGCGGGACACGAATGTCAGGGGAGCTGTTTTTT.

V usage is TRBV28 and J usage is TRBJ1-6; D may be TRBD1 (6 bases). The CDR3 totals 14 residues. Trimming removed 5 bases from V and 7 bases from J, with 12 bases in between. Germline loops: CDR1 MDHEN, CDR2 SYDVKM. The CDR3 loop is CASSHGGGNSPLHF. The CDR3 region has the DNA TGTGCCAGCAGTCATGGAGGGGGAAATTCACCCCTCCACTTT.

The chain carries TRBV24-1 and TRBJ2-3; D possibly uses TRBD1 or TRBD2 (6 bases each). CDR3 length: 14 residues. CDR1 is KGHDR, CDR2 SFDVKD, per germline. Trimming left V 2 bases short and J 4 bases short, with 9 bases between. The CDR3 nucleotides read TGTGCCACCAGTGATTCGGGGGCCGCAGATACGCAGTATTTT. It specifies CATSDSGAADTQYF.

This clone was recorded once. The chain couples TRBV6-4 to TRBJ1-2; D is perhaps TRBD1 (5 bases). Per germline, CDR1 MRHNA and CDR2 SNTAGT. Trimming stripped 1 base from V and 0 bases from J, with 15 bases between. The CDR3 is 17 residues long. The chain's CDR3 is CASSDWTRETTNYGYTF. Here the CDR3 DNA reads TGTGCCAGCAGTGACTGGACAAGGGAGACGACTAACTATGGCTACACCTTC.

The genes are TRBV30 and TRBJ2-5; D is unclear. Per germline, CDR1 GTSNPN and CDR2 SVGIG (reference sequence). This CDR3 is 15 amino acids long. The V end was cut by 0 bases, the J end by 1 base, with 12 bases between. CDR3 in amino acids: CAWSVSLGPQETQYF. CDR3 DNA: TGTGCCTGGAGTGTATCTCTAGGACCCCAAGAGACCCAGTACTTC.

V is TRBV2 and J is TRBJ2-2, with 7 bases lining up with TRBD1. V lost 6 bases to trimming and J lost 6 bases; unmatched junction nucleotides: 13. The CDR3 extends over 16 amino acids. CDR1 and CDR2 from the germline V gene are SNHLY and FYNNEI. Here the CDR3 reads CASSPLGGQGAGELFF. CDR3 DNA sequence: TGTGCCAGCAGCCCCCTGGGTGGGCAGGGGGCCGGGGAGCTGTTTTTT.